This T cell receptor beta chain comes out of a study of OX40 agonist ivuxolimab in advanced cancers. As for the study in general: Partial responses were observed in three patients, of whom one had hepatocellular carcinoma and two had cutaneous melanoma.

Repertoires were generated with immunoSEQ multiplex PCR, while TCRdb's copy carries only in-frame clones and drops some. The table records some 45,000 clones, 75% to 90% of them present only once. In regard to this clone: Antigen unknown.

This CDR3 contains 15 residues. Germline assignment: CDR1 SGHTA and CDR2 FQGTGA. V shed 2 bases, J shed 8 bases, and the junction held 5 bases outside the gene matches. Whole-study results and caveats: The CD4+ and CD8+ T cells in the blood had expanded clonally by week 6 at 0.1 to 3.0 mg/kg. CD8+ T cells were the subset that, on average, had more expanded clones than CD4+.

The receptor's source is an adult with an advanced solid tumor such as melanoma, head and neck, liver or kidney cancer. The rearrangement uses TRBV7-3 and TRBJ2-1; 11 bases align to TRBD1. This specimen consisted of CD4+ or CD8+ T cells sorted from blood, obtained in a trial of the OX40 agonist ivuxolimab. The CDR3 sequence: CASSLGQGAGYEQFF. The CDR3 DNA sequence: TGTGCCAGCAGCTTAGGACAGGGGGCAGGTTATGAGCAGTTCTTC.